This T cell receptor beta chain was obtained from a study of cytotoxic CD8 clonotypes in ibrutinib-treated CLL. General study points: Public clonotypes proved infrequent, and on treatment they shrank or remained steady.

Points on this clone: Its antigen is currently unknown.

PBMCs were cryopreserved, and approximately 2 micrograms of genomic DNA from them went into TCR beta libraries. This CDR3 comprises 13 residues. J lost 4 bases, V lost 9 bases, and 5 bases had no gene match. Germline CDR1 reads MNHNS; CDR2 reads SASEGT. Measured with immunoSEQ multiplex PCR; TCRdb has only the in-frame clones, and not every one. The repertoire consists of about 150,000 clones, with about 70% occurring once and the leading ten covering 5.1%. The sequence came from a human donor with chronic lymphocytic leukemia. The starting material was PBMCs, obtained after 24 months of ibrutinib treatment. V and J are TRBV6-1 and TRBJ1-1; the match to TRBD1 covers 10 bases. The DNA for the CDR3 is TGTGCCAGGTATGGACAGGGGGGCACTGAAGCTTTCTTT. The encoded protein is CARYGQGGTEAFF.